The 9 T cell receptor beta chains presented below share a single source sample, sequenced in a study of beta chain features in type 1 diabetes. Broader study findings: All four CD4+ subsets from Type 1 diabetes patients carried moderately but significantly shorter TCRB CDR3s.

Reverse transcribing all isolated RNA meant expressed TCRB transcripts were sequenced. Clones were read by immunoSEQ multiplex PCR, and TCRdb kept only the in-frame ones, dropping some. Of about 650,000 clones in the sample, 9.5% to 15% are singletons; the top ten hold around 0.12%. Their target antigens are unknown. Sequenced input: naive CD4+ T cells from blood. These receptors all come from a man aged 25 to 40 with type 1 diabetes.

The chain is built from TRBV5-1 and TRBJ2-2; D gene unclear. Germline V gene data show CDR1 as SGHRS and CDR2 as YFSETQ. Trimming took off 4 bases at V and 1 base at J, with 8 bases between the two ends. There are 14 residues in the CDR3. The CDR3 nucleotides read TGCGCCAGCAGCCACGCAGGGAACACCGGGGAGCTGTTTTTT. Protein product: CASSHAGNTGELFF. The full variable domain, rest sourced from reference TRBV5-1 and TRBJ2-2, is KAGVTQTPRYLIKTRGQQVTLSCSPISGHRSVSWYQQTPGQGLQFLFEYFSETQRNKGNFPGRFSGRQFSNSRSEMNVSTLELGDSALYLCASSHAGNTGELFFGEGSRLTVL.

This clone was detected a few times. The V gene is TRBV25-1, the J gene TRBJ1-3, with a weak D call TRBD1 (5 bases). The CDR3 consists of 15 residues. Germline assignment: CDR1 MGHDK and CDR2 SYGVNS. Trimming took off 4 bases at V and 4 bases at J, with 14 bases between the two ends. The CDR3 DNA is TGTGCCAGCAGTGGGTCAGGGATTTCGGGAAACACCATATATTTT. Translating gives CASSGSGISGNTIYF.

The rearrangement joins TRBV9 to TRBJ1-1; possible D gene TRBD1, 6 bases. The CDR3 contains 11 residues. V was trimmed by 3 bases and J by 11 bases, leaving 11 bases between them. Germline V gene lookup returns CDR1 SGDLS and CDR2 YYNGEE. The CDR3 loop reads CASSAGTHAFF. CDR3 nucleotides: TGTGCCAGCAGCGCCGGGACACATGCTTTCTTT.

The rearrangement links TRBV5-6 to TRBJ2-6; 9 bases align to TRBD1. The CDR3 extends over 17 amino acids. Germline V gene sequence: CDR1 SGHDT, CDR2 YYEEEE. J lost 2 bases, V lost 4 bases, and 7 bases had no gene match. The DNA of the CDR3 is TGTGCCAGCAGCCTACAGGGGGCTTGGGCTGGGGCCAACGTCCTGACTTTC. It specifies CASSLQGAWAGANVLTF.

This clone was seen only a few times. CDR3 residues: CASRRDRSTDTQYF. The CDR3 region has the DNA TGTGCCAGCAGGCGGGACCGGAGCACAGATACGCAGTATTTT. The V and J genes are TRBV6-5 and TRBJ2-3; D perhaps matches TRBD2 (6 bases). Germline-derived CDR1 and CDR2 are MNHEY and SVGAGI. The germline V and J ends were trimmed by 6 bases and 0 bases, with 10 bases remaining between them. The length of the CDR3 is 14 residues.

This clone was observed a handful of times. The chain carries TRBV7-2 and TRBJ2-3, with TRBD1 identical over 7 bases. V shed 5 bases, J shed 1 base, and the junction held 6 bases outside the gene matches. Germline V CDR1 and CDR2: SGHTA, FQGNSA. The length of the CDR3 is 15 residues. The CDR3 reads CASSPRDSRTDTQYF. The CDR3 DNA sequence: TGTGCCAGCAGCCCCCGGGACAGCCGCACAGATACGCAGTATTTT.

This clone came up a few times. The chain is built from TRBV7-2 and TRBJ2-3; the D is unclear. The CDR3 runs to 14 residues. V shed 0 bases and J shed 4 bases, with 8 bases lying between them. The germline V gene encodes CDR1 SGHTA and CDR2 FQGNSA. The CDR3 DNA sequence: TGTGCCAGCAGCTTAGCCACAGCAGCAGATACGCAGTATTTT. It encodes CASSLATAADTQYF.

This chain uses TRBV5-4 with TRBJ1-6; D call uncertain. The length of the CDR3 is 16 residues. The germline gives CDR1 SGHNT, CDR2 YYREEE (reference sequence). V was cut by 5 bases and J by 7 bases, with 19 bases left in between. Here the CDR3 reads CASSSQTERANSPLHF. The CDR3 DNA reads TGTGCCAGCAGTTCCCAGACCGAAAGGGCGAATTCACCCCTCCACTTT. The full variable domain, with the rest looked up from reference TRBV5-4 and TRBJ1-6, is ETGVTQSPTHLIKTRGQQVTLRCSSQSGHNTVSWYQQALGQGPQFIFQYYREEENGRGNFPPRFSGLQFPNYSSELNVNALELDDSALYLCASSSQTERANSPLHFGNGTRLTVT.

This clone was seen only a few times. The CDR3 sequence: CASTKVFETQYF. The CDR3 DNA reads as TGTGCCAGTACTAAAGTCTTCGAGACCCAGTACTTC. The chain combines TRBV2 with TRBJ2-5; D gene unclear. Per germline, CDR1 SNHLY and CDR2 FYNNEI. The CDR3 length is 12 residues. Trimming stripped 9 bases from V and 5 bases from J, with 13 bases between.